The source of this T cell receptor beta chain is a study of CD8 T cells in Susac syndrome. RNA was extracted with the RNeasy kit, and a quantity of about 0.5 to 1 ug was reverse transcribed using random hexamers. TCRdb reprocessed the immunoSEQ multiplex PCR reads via MiXCR and lists one record per CDR3 protein. The table shows 100,000 to 150,000 distinct CDR3 sequences, with over 75% occurring only once. Blood CD8+ and CD4+ T cells underwent high-throughput TCR beta sequencing. The CDR3 is 13 residues long. Trimming left V 1 base short and J 7 bases short, with 14 bases between. CDR1 is GTSNPN and CDR2 is SVGIG in the germline V gene (reference sequence).

The sample was CD8+ T cells from PBMCs. This sequence was found in a human donor with multiple sclerosis. The V gene is TRBV30, the J gene TRBJ2-7; no firm D call. This chain's CDR3 is CAWSGDTRREQYF. For the CDR3, the DNA is TGTGCCTGGAGTGGCGACACCCGAAGGGAGCAGTACTTC.